This record looks at one T cell receptor beta chain sequence and its context. Its antigen remains unidentified. All participating donors were Caucasian adults from Nashville, Tennessee. Deep-level settings were used for running the assay. Some clones are missing from TCRdb's copy, which holds only in-frame ones; the method was immunoSEQ multiplex PCR. The repertoire holds roughly 500,000 clones, with almost 97% as singletons. The CDR3 contains 12 residues. V shed 3 bases and J shed 6 bases, with 9 bases lying between them. Germline CDR1 MNHEY, CDR2 SMNVEV (reference sequence). This sample is drawn from a study of shared clonotypes between healthy human individuals. Whole-study results and caveats: Naive subsets, compared against memory subsets, generally had larger estimated richness values.

The sequenced sample was naive CD4+ T cells sorted from blood. Subset reported: CD45RA+ positively selected. This clonotype was sampled from a young woman in good health. V is TRBV27 and J is TRBJ2-7; D possibly corresponds to TRBD2 (6 bases). The CDR3 DNA is TGTGCCAGCAGTTTTCGCGGGACCGAGCAGTACTTC. Its translation is CASSFRGTEQYF.